This record concerns one TCR beta chain sequence. Its antigen is unidentified. With 60 Vbeta and 13 Jbeta primers, the PCR was carried out. Only in-frame clones appear in the TCRdb table, and some are missing; sequencing was by immunoSEQ multiplex PCR. The table has approximately 110,000 clones, roughly 80% seen once. The data were obtained in a study of cytomegalovirus exposure and HLA in healthy donors. Points from the study as a whole: V- and J-gene trimming in TCR beta was tied to a missense DCLRE1C variant by an analysis performed later. Analysis was performed later, and it showed HLA-associated TCR beta chains to be more clonally expanded than equally common others. Later analysis identified several of the most significant clusters that appeared linked to common viral pathogens.

V lost 5 bases and J lost 4, with 11 bases in between. CDR1 and CDR2 from the germline V gene are LNHDA and SQIVND (reference sequence). The CDR3 totals 13 residues. This clonotype was obtained from a man aged 30-40 years in good health and CMV-seropositive. V and J are TRBV19 and TRBJ1-2; no reliable D call. Sequences were obtained from PBMCs. The CDR3 protein is CASSRGRAYGYTF. In DNA form, the CDR3 reads TGTGCCAGTAGTCGCGGGAGGGCCTATGGCTACACCTTC.